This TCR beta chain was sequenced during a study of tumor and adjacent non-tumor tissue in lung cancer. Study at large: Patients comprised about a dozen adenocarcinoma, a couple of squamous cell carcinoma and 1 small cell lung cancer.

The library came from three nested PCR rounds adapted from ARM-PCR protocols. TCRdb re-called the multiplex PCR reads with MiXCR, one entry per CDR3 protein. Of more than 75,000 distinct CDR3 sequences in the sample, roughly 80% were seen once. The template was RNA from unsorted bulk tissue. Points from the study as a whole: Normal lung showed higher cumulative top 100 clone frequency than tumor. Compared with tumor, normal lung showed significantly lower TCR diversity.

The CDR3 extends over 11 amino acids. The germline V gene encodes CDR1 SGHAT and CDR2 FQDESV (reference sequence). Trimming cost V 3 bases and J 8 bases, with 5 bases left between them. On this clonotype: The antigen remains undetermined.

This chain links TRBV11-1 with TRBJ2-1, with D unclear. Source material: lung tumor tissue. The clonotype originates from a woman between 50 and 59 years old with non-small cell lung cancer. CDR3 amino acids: CASSLAYEQFF. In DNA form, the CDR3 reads TGTGCCAGCAGCTTGGCGTATGAGCAGTTCTTC.